Described below is a single T cell receptor beta chain sequence and its context. In Seattle, patients joined the study during active infection and were tracked longitudinally. The CDR3 consists of 13 residues. Germline V gene data show CDR1 as WNHNN and CDR2 as SYGVQD (reference sequence). V was clipped by 5 bases and J by 7 bases; unmatched bases: 5. The sample belongs to a study of blood T cell repertoires in COVID-19. On the study more broadly: Whether acute or convalescent, the COVID-19 samples came from the United States, Italy and Spain.

Some clones are missing from TCRdb's copy, which holds only in-frame ones; the method was immunoSEQ multiplex PCR. Here the sample spans approximately 70,000 clones, just over 90% being singletons. The TCR sequence derives from a man aged 50 or older with COVID-19, enrolled during active disease. The chain recombines TRBV10-1 with TRBJ2-1, with 7 bases fitting TRBD2. The sample taken for sequencing was peripheral blood. The CDR3 reads CASSPLGRNEQFF. The CDR3 DNA sequence: TGCGCCAGCAGTCCGCTCGGGAGGAATGAGCAGTTCTTC.